The T cell receptor (beta chain) under discussion was sequenced for a study of cytomegalovirus exposure and HLA in healthy donors. General study results and limits: Being productive about 90% or about 30% of the time was typical of most TCR beta V segments in an earlier analysis.

There are 14 residues in the CDR3. V lost 0 bases and J lost 6; bases outside the gene matches: 2. Germline V lookup: CDR1 MNHEY, CDR2 SVGAGI. Comment on this clone: Its antigen remains unknown.

PCR used 60 Vbeta primers and 13 Jbeta primers. Sequenced by immunoSEQ multiplex PCR; TCRdb stores in-frame clones only, minus some. The sample consists of about 140,000 clones, approximately 79% of them appearing once. This clonotype was obtained from a male donor in good health and CMV-seronegative. Specimen: PBMCs. The chain links TRBV6-5 to TRBJ2-7, with 10 bases matching TRBD1. The chain's CDR3 is CASSYSTGGREQYF. In nucleotides, the CDR3 is TGTGCCAGCAGTTACTCGACAGGGGGCCGCGAGCAGTACTTC.